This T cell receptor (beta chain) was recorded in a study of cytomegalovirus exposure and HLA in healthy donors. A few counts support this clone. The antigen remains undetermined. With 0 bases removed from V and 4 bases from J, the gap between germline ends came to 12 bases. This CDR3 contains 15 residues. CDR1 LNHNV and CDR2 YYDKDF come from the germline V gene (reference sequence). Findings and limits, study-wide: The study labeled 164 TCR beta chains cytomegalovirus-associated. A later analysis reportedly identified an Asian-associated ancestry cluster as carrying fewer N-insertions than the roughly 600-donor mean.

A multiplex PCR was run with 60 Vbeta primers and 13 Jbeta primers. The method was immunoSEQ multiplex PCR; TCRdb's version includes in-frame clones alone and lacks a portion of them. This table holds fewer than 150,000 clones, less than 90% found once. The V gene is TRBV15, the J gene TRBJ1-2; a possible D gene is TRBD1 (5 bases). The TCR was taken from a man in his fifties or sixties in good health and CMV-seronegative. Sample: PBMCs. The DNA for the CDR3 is TGTGCCACCAGCAGAGATCCTAGCGGGGCCTATGGCTACACCTTC. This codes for CATSRDPSGAYGYTF.